This entry lists 16 T cell receptor beta chains sequenced from one sample in a study of blood T cell repertoires in COVID-19. Assay: immunoSEQ multiplex PCR; the TCRdb copy retains only in-frame clones and omits some. The table shows 100,000 to 150,000 clones, with approximately 89% occurring only once. Sequenced sample: peripheral blood. Every receptor here comes from a woman aged 80 or older with COVID-19, enrolled during active disease.

In its sample, this clone was seen once. V usage is TRBV6-5 and J usage is TRBJ1-1; D possibly corresponds to TRBD1 (5 bases). Germline assignment: CDR1 MNHEY and CDR2 SVGAGI. The CDR3 has 15 amino acids. V lost 6 bases and J 4 bases, leaving 18 bases between the germline ends. CDR3: CASSTPGLQGTEAFF. The DNA for the CDR3 is TGTGCCAGCAGCACGCCGGGACTCCAGGGCACTGAAGCTTTCTTT.

The chain is built from TRBV28 and TRBJ2-7; 11 bases are shared with TRBD2. This CDR3 contains 14 residues. J was trimmed by 2 bases and V by 6 bases; bases with no gene match: 3. Germline V gene sequence: CDR1 MDHEN, CDR2 SYDVKM. CDR3 DNA sequence: TGTGCCAGCAGAGGGACTAGCGGTACCTACGAGCAGTACTTC. It codes for CASRGTSGTYEQYF.

In this sample, this clone turned up a few times. The gene calls are TRBV7-8 and TRBJ1-6; the D gene is possibly TRBD1 (6 bases). Germline CDR1 is SGHVS and CDR2 is FQNEAQ. CDR3 length equals 15 residues. V was cut by 1 base and J by 5 bases, with 9 bases left in between. CDR3 nucleotides: TGTGCCAGCAGCTTAGATGGGGGCCATAATTCACCCCTCCACTTT. The encoded protein is CASSLDGGHNSPLHF.

The chain employs TRBV28 and TRBJ2-7; D gene unclear. This CDR3 spans 12 amino acids. Germline-derived CDR1 and CDR2 are MDHEN and SYDVKM. The V gene lost 7 bases and the J gene lost 2 bases, with 9 bases spanning the gap. The CDR3 DNA follows: TGTGCCAGCACTACGCCGCCCTACGAGCAGTACTTC. As protein: CASTTPPYEQYF.

This chain links TRBV19 with TRBJ2-7, with 9 bases identical to TRBD2. V trimming: 0 bases; J trimming: 8 bases; junction bases outside the gene matches: 11. This CDR3 region has 16 residues. CDR1 and CDR2 (germline): LNHDA, SQIVND (reference sequence). The CDR3 spells CASSIDASGGKDKQYF. The CDR3 bases are TGTGCCAGTAGTATAGACGCGAGCGGGGGGAAAGACAAGCAGTACTTC.

The V call is TRBV24-1, the J call TRBJ1-5; D call uncertain. V was trimmed by 5 bases and J by 0 bases, leaving 7 bases between them. This CDR3 is built from 14 residues. Germline V gene data show CDR1 as KGHDR and CDR2 as SFDVKD. CDR3 in DNA: TGTGCCACCAGTGCCGCGTATAGCAATCAGCCCCAGCATTTT. Its protein is CATSAAYSNQPQHF.

The J gene is TRBJ2-3, the V gene TRBV6-5; tentative D call: TRBD2 (6 bases). The CDR3 is 15 amino acids. V was clipped by 5 bases and J by 4 bases, with 16 bases between them. The germline CDR1 and CDR2 sequences are MNHEY and SVGAGI. The CDR3: CASSPGSSGADTQYF. CDR3 coding DNA: TGTGCCAGCAGTCCGGGATCCTCGGGGGCAGATACGCAGTATTTT.

This clone was counted once. This chain links TRBV7-2 with TRBJ1-1, with TRBD1 as a possible D gene (5 bases). This CDR3 region has 15 residues. V gave up 5 bases and J gave up 1 base, with 14 bases separating them. Germline V gene data show CDR1 as SGHTA and CDR2 as FQGNSA. In nucleotides, the CDR3 is TGTGCCAGCAGCCCGAGGACAACCCGGAACACTGAAGCTTTCTTT. Protein: CASSPRTTRNTEAFF. The complete variable domain, with remaining parts taken from reference TRBV7-2 and TRBJ1-1, reads GAGVSQSPSNKVTEKGKDVELRCDPISGHTALYWYRQSLGQGLEFLIYFQGNSAPDKSGLPSDRFSAERTGGSVSTLTIQRTQQEDSAVYLCASSPRTTRNTEAFFGQGTRLTVV.

This chain links TRBV7-9 with TRBJ1-4; unclear D gene. Deletions cut 1 base from V and 8 bases from J, with 8 bases between. This CDR3 contains 13 residues. Germline CDR1 reads SEHNR; CDR2 reads FQNEAQ (reference sequence). As DNA, the CDR3 is TGTGCCAGCAGCTTAGTGACTACAGAAAAACTGTTTTTT. It is translated as CASSLVTTEKLFF.

The chain uses TRBV19 and TRBJ2-3, with D maybe TRBD2 (6 bases). V lost 4 bases and J lost 10, with 15 bases in between. CDR3 length equals 13 residues. The V gene's germline CDR1 is LNHDA and CDR2 SQIVND (reference sequence). The CDR3 DNA sequence: TGTGCCAGTAGTAGGGCAGGAGGGAGTTCGCAGTATTTT. Amino acids: CASSRAGGSSQYF.

This clone was found a few times. The rearrangement joins TRBV7-6 to TRBJ2-7; TRBD1 aligns across 9 bases. The germline V gene encodes CDR1 SGHVS and CDR2 FNYEAQ. CDR3 length: 14 residues. J gave up 7 bases and V 5 bases, and 9 bases lay outside the gene matches. CDR3 sequence reads: CASSDRGQGGEQYF. DNA of the CDR3: TGTGCCAGCAGCGACCGGGGACAGGGTGGGGAGCAGTACTTC. The whole variable domain, filled in from reference TRBV7-6 and TRBJ2-7, reads GAGVSQSPRYKVTKRGQDVALRCDPISGHVSLYWYRQALGQGPEFLTYFNYEAQQDKSGLPNDRFSAERPEGSISTLTIQRTEQRDSAMYRCASSDRGQGGEQYFGPGTRLTVT.

V and J are TRBV5-4 and TRBJ2-1, with a tentative D call TRBD1 (5 bases). This CDR3 has 13 amino acids. The V end was cut by 1 base, the J end by 6 bases, with 8 bases between. The germline CDR1 and CDR2 sequences are SGHNT and YYREEE (reference sequence). The chain's CDR3 is CASSLQGGNEQFF. CDR3 sequence (DNA): TGTGCCAGCAGCTTGCAGGGCGGCAATGAGCAGTTCTTC.

This chain links TRBV28 with TRBJ1-1, with D possibly TRBD1 on 5 matching bases. The germline V gene has CDR1 MDHEN and CDR2 SYDVKM. The length of the CDR3 is 14 residues. Between the trimmed V and J ends, which lost 8 bases and 5 bases, there was a span of 18 bases. CDR3 in amino acids: CASSSELRGTEAFF. CDR3 bases: TGTGCCAGCTCATCAGAGCTGCGGGGGACTGAAGCTTTCTTT.

The chain is built from TRBV3-1 (or the pseudogene TRBV3-2) and TRBJ2-6; D uncertain. Germline assignment: CDR1 LGHDT and CDR2 YNNKEL (reference sequence). The ends were cut back, 1 base at V and 5 bases at J, with 21 bases in the middle. The CDR3 consists of 19 residues. The CDR3 spells CASSQVFIRGLERANVLTF. In DNA, the CDR3 is TGTGCCAGCAGCCAAGTATTCATTCGTGGGCTCGAACGGGCCAACGTCCTGACTTTC.

The chain carries TRBV19 and TRBJ2-2; 8 bases line up with TRBD1. The CDR3 loop spans 15 amino acids. Looked up from germline, CDR1 is LNHDA and CDR2 is SQIVND (reference sequence). V was clipped by 7 bases and J by 1 base; unmatched bases: 5. CDR3 sequence reads: CASTRTGMNTGELFF. CDR3 DNA: TGTGCCAGTACCCGGACAGGGATGAACACCGGGGAGCTGTTTTTT.

The chain uses TRBV9 and TRBJ2-4, with D maybe TRBD2 (6 bases). V gave up 0 bases and J gave up 8 bases, with 12 bases separating them. CDR3 length: 14 amino acids. CDR1 is SGDLS, CDR2 YYNGEE, per germline. In DNA form, the CDR3 reads TGTGCCAGCAGCGTAGACGAAAGGAGGGACATTCAGTACTTC. Amino acids: CASSVDERRDIQYF. Full variable domain (remainder filled in from reference TRBV9 and TRBJ2-4): DSGVTQTPKHLITATGQRVTLRCSPRSGDLSVYWYQQSLDQGLQFLIQYYNGEERAKGNILERFSAQQFPDLHSELNLSSLELGDSALYFCASSVDERRDIQYFGAGTRLSVL.